The 6 T cell receptor beta chains listed next were all sequenced from one sample in a study of Ad26.COV2.S vaccination and SARS-CoV-2 variants. Only in-frame clones appear in the TCRdb table, and some are missing; sequencing was by immunoSEQ multiplex PCR. Altogether about 440,000 clones are present, approximately 90% being singletons, with the ten largest covering about 13%. Treatment here: roughly 19 received Ad26.COV2.S at low or high dose, single or two shots; roughly 5 received placebo; per-sample allocation not given. Day 63 after the first vaccine or placebo injection was the time point for sampling. Sequences were derived from peripheral blood, sampled in a trial of Ad26.COV2.S vaccine versus placebo. The receptors derive from a person between 18 and 60 years old who received the Ad26.COV2.S COVID-19 vaccine or a placebo.

On this clone itself: The same CDR3 is also encoded by other DNA sequences in this sample. This chain connects TRBV28 to TRBJ1-1; no reliable D call. V lost 3 bases, J lost 2 bases, and 7 bases lay in between. The CDR3 runs to 13 residues. The germline V gene has CDR1 MDHEN and CDR2 SYDVKM. CDR3: CASSLGLNTEAFF. Here the CDR3 DNA reads TGTGCCAGCAGTTTGGGTCTTAACACTGAAGCTTTCTTT. The variable domain in full, completed from reference TRBV28 and TRBJ1-1, reads DVKVTQSSRYLVKRTGEKVFLECVQDMDHENMFWYRQDPGLGLRLIYFSYDVKMKEKGDIPEGYSVSREKKERFSLILESASTNQTSMYLCASSLGLNTEAFFGQGTRLTVV.

The rearrangement links TRBV28 to TRBJ1-1; D unclear. CDR3 length equals 15 residues. Trimming removed 10 bases at V and 6 bases at J, with 24 bases between. Germline CDR1 reads MDHEN; CDR2 reads SYDVKM. The CDR3 here is CAILFDLLNRAEAFF. The CDR3 coding sequence is TGTGCCATTCTTTTTGATCTCCTTAATAGGGCTGAAGCTTTCTTT.

Here the CDR3 reads CASSLGGWTGELFF. The CDR3 nucleotides are TGTGCCAGCAGTTTGGGAGGATGGACCGGGGAGCTGTTTTTT. The chain combines TRBV28 with TRBJ2-2; D might be TRBD2 (6 bases). V was clipped by 3 bases and J by 5 bases, with 10 bases between them. The V gene's germline CDR1 is MDHEN and CDR2 SYDVKM. This CDR3 has 14 amino acids.

V gene TRBV6-5 combines with J gene TRBJ2-7; possibly TRBD1 for D (7 bases). Trimming pared 5 bases from V and 2 bases from J, leaving 16 bases between. The CDR3 has 15 residues. The V gene's germline CDR1 is MNHEY and CDR2 SVGAGI. The CDR3 sequence is CASSPGGQGAYEQYF. DNA of the CDR3: TGTGCCAGCAGTCCCGGGGGCCAGGGGGCCTACGAGCAGTACTTC.

The chain uses TRBV7-9 and TRBJ2-7; possibly TRBD2 for D (6 bases). Looked up from germline, CDR1 is SEHNR and CDR2 is FQNEAQ (reference sequence). The V end was cut by 6 bases, the J end by 1 base, with 19 bases between. The CDR3 sequence is 16 residues long. DNA of the CDR3: TGTGCCAGCAGTTCAACCCCAGGGCGGGGATCCTACGAGCAGTACTTC. Translating it yields CASSSTPGRGSYEQYF.

The chain combines TRBV7-2 with TRBJ2-7, with D possibly called TRBD1 or TRBD2 (6 bases each). This CDR3 contains 15 residues. Germline V gene lookup returns CDR1 SGHTA and CDR2 FQGNSA. Trimming shortened V by 1 base and J by 5 bases, and 15 bases separated the two germline ends. Here the CDR3 DNA reads TGTGCCAGCAGCTTAGTTGGGGGGCCAGGCAACGAGCAGTACTTC. It specifies CASSLVGGPGNEQYF.